Listed below are T cell receptor beta chains from one sample, sequenced in a study of CD8+CD57+ T cells in acquired aplastic anemia. TCRdb analysed the reads with MiXCR anew, one entry per CDR3 protein. The data show 15,000 to 20,000 distinct CDR3 sequences, approximately 40% seen once. The sample consisted of CD8+CD57+ T cells sorted from PBMCs. These receptors were obtained from a human donor with aplastic anemia. Each CDR3 is given with its conserved first and last residue.

J | V | CDR3
TRBJ2-3 | TRBV20-1 | CSARDFGGGTRGTDTQYF
TRBJ1-3 | TRBV5-8 | CASSLSPGNTIYF
TRBJ2-5 | TRBV18 | CASSPDRSQETQYF
TRBJ2-2 | TRBV6-1 | CASTGTGELFF
TRBJ1-2 | TRBV4-1 | CASSQNTGDYGYTF
TRBJ2-1 | TRBV15 | CATSSPNMGYPGLEQFF
TRBJ1-2 | TRBV5-1 | CASSLQGGDGYTF
TRBJ1-5 | TRBV19 | CASSETGWNQPQHF
TRBJ2-7 | TRBV10-1 | CASSEGPSTYF
TRBJ1-4 | TRBV5-5 | CASSRLDGNEKLFF
TRBJ1-2 | TRBV19 | CASSRTGSGGYGYTF
TRBJ2-5 | TRBV2 | CASSEPGSQETQYF
TRBJ2-1 | TRBV9 | CASSPQGNTYNEQFF
TRBJ2-3 | TRBV2 | CASSVSRTDTQYF
TRBJ1-4 | TRBV15 | CATSSLFTTPSEEKLFF
TRBJ1-2 | TRBV7-2 | CASSLRDKNYGYTF
TRBJ1-4 | TRBV11-1 | CASSWPGTGDPATNEKLFF
TRBJ2-3 | TRBV4-2 | CASRYSGTRTGVTDTQYF
TRBJ1-5 | TRBV7-4 | CASSPDQPQHF
TRBJ2-7 | TRBV29-1 | CSVKWTGDYEQYF
TRBJ2-2 | TRBV29-1 | CSVFQGVGTGELFF
TRBJ2-1 | TRBV7-9 | CASSLGQGDEQFF
TRBJ1-6 | TRBV15 | CATSRDLGGSSPLHF
TRBJ2-2 | TRBV15 | CATSRDLSNTGELFF
TRBJ1-4 | TRBV25-1 | CASSSSLTGTREKLFF
TRBJ2-7 | TRBV20-1 | CSAGTGSSSYEQYF
TRBJ1-5 | TRBV20-1 | CSATGTGEVQPQHF
TRBJ2-2 | TRBV7-7 | CASSPRADTGELFF
TRBJ2-7 | TRBV6-1 | CASSEALAGSYEQYF
TRBJ2-1 | TRBV6-2/TRBV6-3 | CASSLRLALNEQFF
TRBJ2-2 | TRBV4-1 | CASSQDGGSSGELFF
TRBJ1-1 | TRBV7-8 | CASGHGLDEAFF
TRBJ2-7 | TRBV7-2 | CARGLAGALNTTATEQYF
TRBJ1-2 | TRBV4-1 | CASSQVYRPDYTF
TRBJ2-3 | TRBV10-1 | CASSDSFGRAPDTQYF
TRBJ1-2 | TRBV2 | CASSRTGDYGYTF
TRBJ2-1 | TRBV7-3 | CASSFSSYNEQFF
NA | TRBV6-4 | CASSDSSGGNEQFF
TRBJ1-2 | TRBV2 | CASSDSRNVETF
TRBJ2-7 | TRBV20-1 | CSASDPTGYEQYF
TRBJ1-1 | TRBV7-2 | CASSLEGARTEAFF